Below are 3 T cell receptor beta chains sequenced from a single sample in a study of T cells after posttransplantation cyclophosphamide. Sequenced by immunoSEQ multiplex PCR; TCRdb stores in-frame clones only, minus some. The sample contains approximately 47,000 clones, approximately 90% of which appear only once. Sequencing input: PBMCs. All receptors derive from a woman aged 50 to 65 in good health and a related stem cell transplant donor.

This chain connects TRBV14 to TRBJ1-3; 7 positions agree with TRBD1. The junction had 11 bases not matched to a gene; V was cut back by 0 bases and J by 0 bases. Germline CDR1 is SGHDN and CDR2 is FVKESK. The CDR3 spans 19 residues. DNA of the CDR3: TGTGCCAGCAGCCAAGATATAGGGGGACAGACATACTCTGGAAACACCATATATTTT. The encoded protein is CASSQDIGGQTYSGNTIYF.

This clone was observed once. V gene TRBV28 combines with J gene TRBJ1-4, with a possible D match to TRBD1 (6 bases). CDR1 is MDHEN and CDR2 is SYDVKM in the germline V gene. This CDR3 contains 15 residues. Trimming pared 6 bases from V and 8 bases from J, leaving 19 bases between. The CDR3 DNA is TGTGCCAGCAGCAAATCGGGGGGGCAGCCCGAAAAACTGTTTTTT. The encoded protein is CASSKSGGQPEKLFF.

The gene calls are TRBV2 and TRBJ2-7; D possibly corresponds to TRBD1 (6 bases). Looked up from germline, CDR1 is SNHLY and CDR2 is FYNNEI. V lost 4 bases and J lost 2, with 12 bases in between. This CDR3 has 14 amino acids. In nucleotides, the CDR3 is TGTGCCAGCAGTGGGACAGTGAATGCCTACGAGCAGTACTTC. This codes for CASSGTVNAYEQYF.